This T cell receptor beta chain stems from a study of T cell repertoires in cytomegalovirus infection. Looking at the study overall: Public signatures in TCR beta pointed to CMV infection and matching HLA type. Study-wide findings and caveats: Summed public TCR beta family frequency identified CMV carriers bearing the relevant HLA. Across the ex vivo response, the dominant clonotypes were HLA-C-restricted CMV-specific TCR beta clonotypes.

The length of the CDR3 is 15 residues. The germline V and J ends were trimmed by 5 bases and 1 base, with 14 bases remaining between them. CDR1 is SEHNR, CDR2 FQNEAQ, per germline (reference sequence). A remark on this clonotype: Its antigen is undetermined.

TCRdb re-called the reads through MiXCR, storing one row per CDR3 protein. The sample carries just under 550,000 distinct CDR3 sequences, more than 20% recorded once. The receptor was isolated from a human donor in good health (CMV status not recorded). Some clones in this sample may be carry-over from other donors' samples. The sample consisted of PBMCs. The chain has TRBV7-9 and TRBJ2-5; either TRBD1 or TRBD2 may supply D (5 bases each). CDR3 sequence reads: CASSAGTKSQETQYF. The CDR3 DNA reads as TGTGCCAGCAGCGCCGGGACCAAATCCCAAGAGACCCAGTACTTC.